A single sample gave rise to the 3 T cell receptor beta chains below, sequenced in a study of blood T cell repertoires in COVID-19. The assay was immunoSEQ multiplex PCR, and TCRdb's table has in-frame clones only and misses some. Here the sample spans fewer than 120,000 clones, more than 75% being singletons. Material: peripheral blood. These receptor sequences come from a woman in her forties or fifties with acute or convalescent COVID-19.

The rearrangement joins TRBV7-2 to TRBJ2-7; 9 positions agree with TRBD2. V trimming: 5 bases; J trimming: 3 bases; junction bases outside the gene matches: 2. The CDR3 spans 13 residues. Per the germline V gene, CDR1 is SGHTA and CDR2 is FQGNSA. The CDR3 region is CASSVLAGYEQYF. The CDR3 region has the DNA TGTGCCAGCAGCGTACTAGCGGGCTACGAGCAGTACTTC.

This clone appeared once. The chain couples TRBV5-4 to TRBJ1-3, with 7 bases identical to TRBD1. The trim removed 0 bases at V and 0 bases at J, leaving 9 bases unmatched. The CDR3 loop spans 18 amino acids. Germline loops: CDR1 SGHNT, CDR2 YYREEE (reference sequence). CDR3 nucleotide sequence: TGTGCCAGCAGCTTGGGTCTAGGGGGCTTAATCTCTGGAAACACCATATATTTT. Encoded protein: CASSLGLGGLISGNTIYF.

This clone was recorded a few times. The chain joins TRBV13 to TRBJ1-3; D unclear. Trimming stripped 5 bases from V and 1 base from J, with 30 bases between. The CDR3 length is 21 residues. Germline loops: CDR1 PRHDT, CDR2 FYEKMQ (reference sequence). In DNA form, the CDR3 reads TGTGCCAGCAGCCCCCGGGTCTACCCGCAACGAGGGCGAAAGTCTGGAAACACCATATATTTT. This sequence encodes CASSPRVYPQRGRKSGNTIYF.